Below, one T cell receptor beta chain is given with its context. Seattle's enrolled individuals joined amid active infection and were then monitored longitudinally. The sample is drawn from a study of blood T cell repertoires in COVID-19. Study context: Material from acute and convalescent COVID-19 was sourced from the United States, Italy and Spain. From T cells, B-cell-depleted T cells, or PBMCs came the material, which was cDNA or gDNA.

TCRdb's table, derived via immunoSEQ multiplex PCR, lists solely in-frame clones and lacks some. The table has about 360,000 clones, 86% seen once. CDR3 length: 15 amino acids. CDR1 and CDR2 from the germline V gene are SGHRS and YFSETQ. V lost 7 bases and J lost 13; bases outside the gene matches: 16. The chain carries TRBV5-1 and TRBJ2-1, with TRBD1 matching 11 bases. Sequences were obtained from peripheral blood. The receptor was isolated from a woman aged 55-75 years with COVID-19, enrolled during active disease. CDR3 protein: CASGDPGQGDFDQFF. The CDR3 DNA follows: TGCGCCAGCGGAGATCCGGGACAGGGGGATTTTGATCAGTTCTTC.